This TCR beta chain was obtained from a study of early T cells in non-severe SARS-CoV-2 infection. The wider study: Sequenced material consisted of bulk RNA (from unsorted whole blood), and chains were unpaired.

This clonotype was seen many times. Its antigen is not known. CDR3 length: 15 amino acids. The ends lost 1 base at V and 5 bases at J; junction bases unmatched: 4. Germline V CDR1 and CDR2: PRHDT, FYEKMQ (reference sequence). Study-level findings and limits: Clonotype matching in VDJdb favored anti-spike CD8 responses and did not capture private and CD4 specificities.

TCRdb processed the 5' RACE reads anew with MiXCR; each CDR3 protein has one entry. The sample lists about 64,000 distinct CDR3 sequences; 8.8% were seen once. The receptor was isolated from an adult who was a healthcare worker with PCR-confirmed SARS-CoV-2 infection or an uninfected control (not recorded which). The gene calls are TRBV13 and TRBJ2-5; 10 bases agree with TRBD1. Sequencing used whole blood, obtained at baseline. The CDR3, as DNA: TGTGCCAGCAGCTTAGCGACAGGGGGCCGGGAGACCCAGTACTTC. Translation gives CASSLATGGRETQYF.